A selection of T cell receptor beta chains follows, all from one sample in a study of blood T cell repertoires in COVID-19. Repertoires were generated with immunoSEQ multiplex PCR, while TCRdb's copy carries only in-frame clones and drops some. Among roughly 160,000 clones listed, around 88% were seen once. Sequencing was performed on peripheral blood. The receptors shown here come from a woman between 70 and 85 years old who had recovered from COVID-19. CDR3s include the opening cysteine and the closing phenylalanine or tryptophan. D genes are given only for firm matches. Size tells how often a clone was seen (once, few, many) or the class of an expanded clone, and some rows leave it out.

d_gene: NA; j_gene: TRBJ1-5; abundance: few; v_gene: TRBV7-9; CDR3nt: TGTGCCAGCAGCCAGCTGACCCCGGGAGGTGGGGGCAATCAGCCCCAGCATTTT; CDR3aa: CASSQLTPGGGGNQPQHF
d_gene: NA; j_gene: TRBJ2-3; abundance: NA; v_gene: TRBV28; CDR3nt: TGTGCCAGCAGTGGAGGGGGCCCAGATACGCAGTATTTT; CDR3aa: CASSGGGPDTQYF
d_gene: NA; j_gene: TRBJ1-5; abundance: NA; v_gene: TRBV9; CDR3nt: TGTGCCAGCAGCGCCGACAGGCGGAATCAGCCCCAGCATTTT; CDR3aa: CASSADRRNQPQHF
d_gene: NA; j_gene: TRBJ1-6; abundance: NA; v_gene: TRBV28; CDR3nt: TGTGCCAGCAGTTCGGACCGGGACAACTATAATTCACCCCTCCACTTT; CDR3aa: CASSSDRDNYNSPLHF
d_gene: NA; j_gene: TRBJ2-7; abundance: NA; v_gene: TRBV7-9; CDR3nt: TGTGCCACCACCGGCCCAAGCTCCTACGAGCAGTACTTC; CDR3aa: CATTGPSSYEQYF
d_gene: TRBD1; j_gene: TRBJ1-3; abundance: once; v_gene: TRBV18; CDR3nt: TGTGCCAGCTCACCAGGGACAGGCTCTGGAAACACCATATATTTT; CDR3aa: CASSPGTGSGNTIYF
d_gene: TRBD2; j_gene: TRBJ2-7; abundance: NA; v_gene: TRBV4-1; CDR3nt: TGCGCCAGCAGCCAAGGTTCGGGTAGCGGGACGTACGAGCAGTACTTC; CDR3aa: CASSQGSGSGTYEQYF
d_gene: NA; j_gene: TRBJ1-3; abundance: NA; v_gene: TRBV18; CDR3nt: TGTGCCAGCTCACCGCTCGCCCTCCCCCCCGGCAGGGTCTCTGGAAACACCATATATTTT; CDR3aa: CASSPLALPPGRVSGNTIYF
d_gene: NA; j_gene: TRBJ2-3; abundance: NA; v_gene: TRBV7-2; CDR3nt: TGTGCCAGCACCAGGGGGGCAGATACGCAGTATTTT; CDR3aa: CASTRGADTQYF
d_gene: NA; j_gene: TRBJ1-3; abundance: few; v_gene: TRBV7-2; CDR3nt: TGTGCCAGCAAAATTATGCTGACAGGCGGCTCTGGAAACACCATATATTTT; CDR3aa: CASKIMLTGGSGNTIYF
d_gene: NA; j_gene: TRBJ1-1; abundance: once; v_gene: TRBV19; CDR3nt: TGTGCCAGTAGTATTCTGGGCACGAACACTGAAGCTTTCTTT; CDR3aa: CASSILGTNTEAFF
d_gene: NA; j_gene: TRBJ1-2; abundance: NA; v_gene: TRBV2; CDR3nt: TGTGCCAGCAGTCCCGGGAGGAACAACTATGGCTACACCTTC; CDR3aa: CASSPGRNNYGYTF
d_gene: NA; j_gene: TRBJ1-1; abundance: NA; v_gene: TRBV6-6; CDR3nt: TGTGCCAGCAGCCTTACTCCGTACACTGAAGCTTTCTTT; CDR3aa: CASSLTPYTEAFF
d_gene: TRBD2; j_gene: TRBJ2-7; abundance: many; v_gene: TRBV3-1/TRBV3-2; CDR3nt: TGTGCCAGCAGCCAGGACCCCACGTTCTCGATAAGGCTAGCGGGAGGTCCCTCCGACGAGCAGTACTTC; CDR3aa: CASSQDPTFSIRLAGGPSDEQYF
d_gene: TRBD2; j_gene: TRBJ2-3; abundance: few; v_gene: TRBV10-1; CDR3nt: TGCGCCAGCAGCCCCCGGACTAGCAGCCTATCCGTCACAGATACGCAGTATTTT; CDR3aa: CASSPRTSSLSVTDTQYF
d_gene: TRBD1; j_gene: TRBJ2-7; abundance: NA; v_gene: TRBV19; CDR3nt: TGTGCCAGTAGTAGAGGACAGGGCTACGAGCAGTACTTC; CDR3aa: CASSRGQGYEQYF
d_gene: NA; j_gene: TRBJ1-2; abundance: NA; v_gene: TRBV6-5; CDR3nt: TGTGCCAGCAGTTACGGGGCTCGGTTGTCTGGCTACACCTTC; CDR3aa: CASSYGARLSGYTF
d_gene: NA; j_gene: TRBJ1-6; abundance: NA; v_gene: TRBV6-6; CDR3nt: TGTGCCAGCAGTTCCCTACTAACTTCACCCCTCCACTTT; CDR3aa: CASSSLLTSPLHF
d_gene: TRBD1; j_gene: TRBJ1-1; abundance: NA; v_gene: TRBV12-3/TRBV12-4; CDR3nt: TGTGCCAGCAGTTTTGCCGGGACAGGGGGTTTCTTT; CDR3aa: CASSFAGTGGFF
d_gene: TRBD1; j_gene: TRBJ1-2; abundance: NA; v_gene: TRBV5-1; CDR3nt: TGCGCCAGCAGCTCGGGACAGGGGGCAATGACTGGCGGCTACACCTTC; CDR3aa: CASSSGQGAMTGGYTF
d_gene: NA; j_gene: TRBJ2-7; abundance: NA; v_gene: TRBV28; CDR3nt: TGTGCCAGCAGGTCCACCGGGACGGCCGGGGGTGAGCAGTACTTC; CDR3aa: CASRSTGTAGGEQYF
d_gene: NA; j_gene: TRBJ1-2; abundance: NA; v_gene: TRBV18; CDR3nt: TGTGCCAGCTCAGAGGACAAGAACTATGGCTACACCTTC; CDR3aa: CASSEDKNYGYTF
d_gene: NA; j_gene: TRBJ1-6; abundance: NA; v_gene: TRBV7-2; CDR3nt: TGTGCCAGCAGCTTAGATCAGGTCGCACCCCTCCACTTT; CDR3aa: CASSLDQVAPLHF
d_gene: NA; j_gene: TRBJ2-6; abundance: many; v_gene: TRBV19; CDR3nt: TGTGCCAGTAAAAACGACGGGAGCTCTGGGGCCAACGTCCTGACTTTC; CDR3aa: CASKNDGSSGANVLTF
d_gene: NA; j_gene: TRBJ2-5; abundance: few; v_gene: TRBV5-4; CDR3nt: TGTGCCAGCAGCTCGGACAGGGAGGGAGAGACCCAGTACTTC; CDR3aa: CASSSDREGETQYF
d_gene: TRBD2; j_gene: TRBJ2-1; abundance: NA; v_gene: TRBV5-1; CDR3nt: TGCGCCAGCAGCTTGGGTTGGCTAGCGGCCAATGAGCAGTTCTTC; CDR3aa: CASSLGWLAANEQFF
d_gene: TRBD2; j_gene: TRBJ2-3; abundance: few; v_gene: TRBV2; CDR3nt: TGTGCCAGCAGCGGAGGACTAGCGGGCGGGGATACGCAGTATTTT; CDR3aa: CASSGGLAGGDTQYF
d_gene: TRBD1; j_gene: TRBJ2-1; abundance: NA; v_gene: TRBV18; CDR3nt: TGTGCCAGCTCTCCCCAGGGGGCCTCCTACAATGAGCAGTTCTTC; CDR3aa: CASSPQGASYNEQFF
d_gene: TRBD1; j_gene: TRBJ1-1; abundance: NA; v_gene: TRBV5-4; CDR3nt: TGTGCCAGCAGCCCACGGGACAGGGCAGCCACTGAAGCTTTCTTT; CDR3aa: CASSPRDRAATEAFF
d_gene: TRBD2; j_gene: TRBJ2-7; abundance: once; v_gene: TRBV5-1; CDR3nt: TGCGCCAGCAGCAGGACTAGCGGGAGGGACGAGCAGTACTTC; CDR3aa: CASSRTSGRDEQYF
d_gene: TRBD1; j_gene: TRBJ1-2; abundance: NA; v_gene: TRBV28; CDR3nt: TGTGCCAGCAGTCTCGGACAGGGCCTCTATGGCTACACCTTC; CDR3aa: CASSLGQGLYGYTF
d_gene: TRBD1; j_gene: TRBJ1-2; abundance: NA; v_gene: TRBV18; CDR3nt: TGTGCCAGCTCACCACGGGACAGCAACTATGGCTACACCTTC; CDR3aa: CASSPRDSNYGYTF
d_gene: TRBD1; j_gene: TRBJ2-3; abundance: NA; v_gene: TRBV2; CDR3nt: TGTGCCAGCGGGCAGGGGGGCACAGATACGCAGTATTTT; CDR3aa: CASGQGGTDTQYF
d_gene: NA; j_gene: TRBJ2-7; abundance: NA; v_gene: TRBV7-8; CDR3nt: TGTGCCAGCAGCTTGGGAGCCGGCCTGGAGCAGTACTTC; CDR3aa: CASSLGAGLEQYF
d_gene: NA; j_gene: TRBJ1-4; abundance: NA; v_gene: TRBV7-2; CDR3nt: TGTGCCAGCAGCCCCCCCCGGGGGTCGACCGGGGCTAATGAAAAACTGTTTTTT; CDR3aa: CASSPPRGSTGANEKLFF
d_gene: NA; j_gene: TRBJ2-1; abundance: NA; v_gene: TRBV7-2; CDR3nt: TGTGCCAGCAGCCTCAGACTAGATCAGTTCTTC; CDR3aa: CASSLRLDQFF
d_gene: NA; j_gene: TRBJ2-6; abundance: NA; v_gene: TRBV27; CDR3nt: TGTGCCAGCAGTTCCAACAGGGTAGCTGGGGCCAACGTCCTGACTTTC; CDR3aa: CASSSNRVAGANVLTF
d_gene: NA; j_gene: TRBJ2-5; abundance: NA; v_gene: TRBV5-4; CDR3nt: TGTGCCAGCAGCCTAACTAGACTACAAGAGACCCAGTACTTC; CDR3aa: CASSLTRLQETQYF
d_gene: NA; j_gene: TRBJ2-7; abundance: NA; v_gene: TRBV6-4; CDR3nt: TGTGCCACCCAGGGCGGCCCCTCCGGGTTCGAGCAGTACTTC; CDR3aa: CATQGGPSGFEQYF
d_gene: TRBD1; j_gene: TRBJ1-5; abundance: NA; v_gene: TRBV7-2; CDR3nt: TGTGCCAGCAGCTTAGAGGGGGCAGGGCCCCAGCCCCAGCATTTT; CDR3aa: CASSLEGAGPQPQHF